This record looks at one T cell receptor beta chain sequence and its context. Its antigen is unknown. Germline V lookup: CDR1 MGHRA, CDR2 YSYEKL. Trimming took 2 bases from V and 8 from J, leaving 18 bases between them. The CDR3 runs 15 residues. This sample stems from a study of Tregs in tolerant kidney transplant recipients. Study-wide results and caveats: Tregs expanded with activated donor B cells seemed most donor-specific. This study did not directly address biological reproducibility.

Data came from immunoSEQ multiplex PCR; TCRdb stores just in-frame clones and leaves some out. The table includes about 18,000 clones, 75% to 85% detected once. CD4+CD25+CD127- Tregs, CD4+CD25- non-Tregs, CD4 and CD8 cells were sorted. Thawed PBMCs were rested overnight at 37°C with 150 to 200 IU/ml IL-2 before regulatory T cell sorting. The clonotype originates from a human donor in good health. The specimen sequenced was Tregs from blood. The chain combines TRBV4-1 with TRBJ1-2, with a tentative D call TRBD1 (5 bases). The CDR3 DNA follows: TGCGCCAGCAGCCAAAGGGCAGGGATGTATAGGGGCTACACCTTC. It is translated as CASSQRAGMYRGYTF.